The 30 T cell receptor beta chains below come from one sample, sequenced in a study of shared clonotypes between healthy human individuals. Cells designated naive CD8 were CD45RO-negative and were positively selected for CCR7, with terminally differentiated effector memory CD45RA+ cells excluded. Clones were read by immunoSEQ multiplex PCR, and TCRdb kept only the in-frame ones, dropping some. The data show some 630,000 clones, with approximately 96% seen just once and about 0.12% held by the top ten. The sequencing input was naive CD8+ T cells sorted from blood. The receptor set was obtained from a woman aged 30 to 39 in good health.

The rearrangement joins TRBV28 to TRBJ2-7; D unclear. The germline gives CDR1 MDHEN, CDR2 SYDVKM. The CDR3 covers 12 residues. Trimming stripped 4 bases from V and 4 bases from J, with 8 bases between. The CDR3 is CASSSSPYEQYF. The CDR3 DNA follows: TGTGCCAGCAGTTCGTCCCCTTACGAGCAGTACTTC.

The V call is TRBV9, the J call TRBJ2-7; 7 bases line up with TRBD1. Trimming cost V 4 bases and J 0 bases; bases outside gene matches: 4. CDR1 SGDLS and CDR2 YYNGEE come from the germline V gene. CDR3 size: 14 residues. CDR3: CASSPGDSSYEQYF. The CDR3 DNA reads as TGTGCCAGCAGCCCCGGGGACAGCTCCTACGAGCAGTACTTC.

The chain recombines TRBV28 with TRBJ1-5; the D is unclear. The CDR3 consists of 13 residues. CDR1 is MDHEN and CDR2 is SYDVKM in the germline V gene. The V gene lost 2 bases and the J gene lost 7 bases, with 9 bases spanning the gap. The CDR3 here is CASSLNYGQPQHF. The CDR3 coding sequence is TGTGCCAGCAGTTTAAACTATGGACAGCCCCAGCATTTT.

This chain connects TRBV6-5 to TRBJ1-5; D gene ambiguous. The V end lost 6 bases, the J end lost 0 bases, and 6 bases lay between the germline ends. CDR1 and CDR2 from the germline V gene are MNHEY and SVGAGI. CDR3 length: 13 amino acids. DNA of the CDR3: TGTGCCAGCAGAGACAATAGCAATCAGCCCCAGCATTTT. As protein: CASRDNSNQPQHF.

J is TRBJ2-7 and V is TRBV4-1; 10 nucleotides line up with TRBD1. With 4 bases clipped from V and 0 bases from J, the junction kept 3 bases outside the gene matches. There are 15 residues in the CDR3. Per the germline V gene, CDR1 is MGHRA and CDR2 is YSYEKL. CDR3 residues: CASSLGTGDSYEQYF. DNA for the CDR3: TGCGCCAGCAGCCTGGGGACAGGGGACTCCTACGAGCAGTACTTC.

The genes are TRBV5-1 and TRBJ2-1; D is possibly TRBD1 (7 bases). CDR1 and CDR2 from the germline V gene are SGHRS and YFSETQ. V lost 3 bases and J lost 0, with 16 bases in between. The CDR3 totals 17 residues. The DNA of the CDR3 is TGCGCCAGCAGCTCGATTGCGGGACAGAGCTCCTACAATGAGCAGTTCTTC. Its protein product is CASSSIAGQSSYNEQFF. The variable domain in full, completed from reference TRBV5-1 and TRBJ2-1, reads KAGVTQTPRYLIKTRGQQVTLSCSPISGHRSVSWYQQTPGQGLQFLFEYFSETQRNKGNFPGRFSGRQFSNSRSEMNVSTLELGDSALYLCASSSIAGQSSYNEQFFGPGTRLTVL.

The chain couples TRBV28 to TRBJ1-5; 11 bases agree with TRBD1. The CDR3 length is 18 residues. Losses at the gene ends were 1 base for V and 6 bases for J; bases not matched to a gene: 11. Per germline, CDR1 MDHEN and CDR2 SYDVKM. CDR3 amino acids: CASSLLHSDRGLGQPQHF. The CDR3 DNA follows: TGTGCCAGCAGTTTATTACATTCGGACAGGGGGCTTGGTCAGCCCCAGCATTTT.

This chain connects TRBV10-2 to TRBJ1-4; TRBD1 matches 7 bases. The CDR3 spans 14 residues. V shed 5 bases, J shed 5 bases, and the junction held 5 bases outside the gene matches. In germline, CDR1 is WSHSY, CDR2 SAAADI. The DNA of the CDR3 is TGCGCCAGCAGTCCAGGGGGTTTGAATGAAAAACTGTTTTTT. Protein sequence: CASSPGGLNEKLFF.

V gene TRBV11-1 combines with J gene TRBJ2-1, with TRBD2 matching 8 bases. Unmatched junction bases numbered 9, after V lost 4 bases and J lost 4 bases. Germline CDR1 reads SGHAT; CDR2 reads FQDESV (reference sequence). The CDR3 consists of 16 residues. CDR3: CASSSGSLADYNEQFF. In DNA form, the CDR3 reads TGTGCCAGCAGCTCGGGGTCACTAGCGGATTACAATGAGCAGTTCTTC.

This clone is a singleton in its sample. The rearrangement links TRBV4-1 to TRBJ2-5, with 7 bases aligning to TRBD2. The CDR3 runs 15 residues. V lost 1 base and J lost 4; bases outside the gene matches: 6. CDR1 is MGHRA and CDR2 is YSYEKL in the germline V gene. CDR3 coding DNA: TGCGCCAGCAGCCAAGTCCGATCTAGCGGAGAGACCCAGTACTTC. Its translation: CASSQVRSSGETQYF.

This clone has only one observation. The chain's CDR3 is CASSVGTRTSNYGYTF. The CDR3 DNA is TGTGCCAGCAGTGTTGGGACAAGGACTTCTAACTATGGCTACACCTTC. The chain uses TRBV2 and TRBJ1-2; a possible D gene is TRBD1 (6 bases). The CDR3 sequence is 16 residues long. V gave up 4 bases and J gave up 0 bases, with 15 bases separating them. The germline V gene has CDR1 SNHLY and CDR2 FYNNEI. The complete variable domain, with remaining parts taken from reference TRBV2 and TRBJ1-2, reads EPEVTQTPSHQVTQMGQEVILRCVPISNHLYFYWYRQILGQKVEFLVSFYNNEISEKSEIFDDQFSVERPDGSNFTLKIRSTKLEDSAMYFCASSVGTRTSNYGYTFGSGTRLTVV.

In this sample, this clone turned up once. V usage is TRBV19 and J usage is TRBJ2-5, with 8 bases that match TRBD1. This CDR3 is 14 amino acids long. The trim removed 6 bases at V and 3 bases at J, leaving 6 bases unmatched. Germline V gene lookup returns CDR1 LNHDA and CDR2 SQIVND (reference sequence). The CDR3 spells CASRGRTGKETQYF. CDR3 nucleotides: TGTGCCAGTAGGGGCCGGACAGGGAAAGAGACCCAGTACTTC.

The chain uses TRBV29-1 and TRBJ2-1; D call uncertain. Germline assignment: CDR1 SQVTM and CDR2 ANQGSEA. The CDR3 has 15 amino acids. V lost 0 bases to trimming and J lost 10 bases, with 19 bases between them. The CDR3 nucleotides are TGCAGCGTTGAAGAAGGAAGCCGGTACAATTTGGAGCAGTTCTTC. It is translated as CSVEEGSRYNLEQFF.

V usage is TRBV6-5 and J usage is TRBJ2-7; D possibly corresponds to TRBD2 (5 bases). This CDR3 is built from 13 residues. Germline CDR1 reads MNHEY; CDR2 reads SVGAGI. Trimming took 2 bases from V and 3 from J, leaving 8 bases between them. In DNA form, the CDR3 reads TGTGCCAGCAGTTACGAGCGGAACTACGAGCAGTACTTC. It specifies CASSYERNYEQYF.

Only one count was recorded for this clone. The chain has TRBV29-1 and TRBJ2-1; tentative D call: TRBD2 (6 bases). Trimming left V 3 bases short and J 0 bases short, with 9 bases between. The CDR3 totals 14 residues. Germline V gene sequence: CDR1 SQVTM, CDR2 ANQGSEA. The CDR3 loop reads CSVEAGSSYNEQFF. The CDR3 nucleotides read TGCAGCGTTGAGGCGGGGAGCTCCTACAATGAGCAGTTCTTC.

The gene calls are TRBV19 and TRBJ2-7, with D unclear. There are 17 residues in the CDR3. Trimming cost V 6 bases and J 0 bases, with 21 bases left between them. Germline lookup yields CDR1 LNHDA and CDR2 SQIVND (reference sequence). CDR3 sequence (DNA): TGTGCCAGTAGCCATACTACTACCCGACTGAGCTCCTACGAGCAGTACTTC. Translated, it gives CASSHTTTRLSSYEQYF. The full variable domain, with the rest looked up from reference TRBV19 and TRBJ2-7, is DGGITQSPKYLFRKEGQNVTLSCEQNLNHDAMYWYRQDPGQGLRLIYYSQIVNDFQKGDIAEGYSVSREKKESFPLTVTSAQKNPTAFYLCASSHTTTRLSSYEQYFGPGTRLTVT.

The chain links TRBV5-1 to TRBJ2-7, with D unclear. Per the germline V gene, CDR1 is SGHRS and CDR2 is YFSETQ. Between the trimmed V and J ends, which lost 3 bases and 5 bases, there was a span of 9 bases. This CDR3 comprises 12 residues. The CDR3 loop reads CASSSQADEQYF. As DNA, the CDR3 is TGCGCCAGCAGCTCGCAGGCGGACGAGCAGTACTTC.

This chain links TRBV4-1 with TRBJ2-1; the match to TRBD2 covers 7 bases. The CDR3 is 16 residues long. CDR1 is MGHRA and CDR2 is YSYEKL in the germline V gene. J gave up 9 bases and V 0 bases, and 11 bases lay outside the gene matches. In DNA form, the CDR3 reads TGCGCCAGCAGCCAAGATCTGGGGGAGGGCACCCTTGAGCAGTTCTTC. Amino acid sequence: CASSQDLGEGTLEQFF.

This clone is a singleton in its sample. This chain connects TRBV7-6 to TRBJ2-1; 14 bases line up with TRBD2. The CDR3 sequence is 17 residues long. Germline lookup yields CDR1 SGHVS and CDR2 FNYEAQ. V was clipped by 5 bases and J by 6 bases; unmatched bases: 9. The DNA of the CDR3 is TGTGCCAGCAGCCGAGGGACTAGCGGGAGAGGCGGCAATGAGCAGTTCTTC. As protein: CASSRGTSGRGGNEQFF.

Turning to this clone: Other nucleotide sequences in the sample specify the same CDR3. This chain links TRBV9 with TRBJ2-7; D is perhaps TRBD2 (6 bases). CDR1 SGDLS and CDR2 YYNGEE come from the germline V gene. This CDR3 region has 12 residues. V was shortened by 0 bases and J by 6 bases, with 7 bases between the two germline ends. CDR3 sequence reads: CASSVEGGEQYF. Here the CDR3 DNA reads TGTGCCAGCAGCGTAGAGGGAGGCGAGCAGTACTTC.

The CDR3 is CASSDSGGASGGYTF. The CDR3 bases are TGTGCCAGCAGTGACTCAGGGGGCGCCTCTGGTGGCTACACCTTC. V usage is TRBV2 and J usage is TRBJ1-2, with 8 bases aligning to TRBD1. The CDR3 length is 15 residues. The V gene's germline CDR1 is SNHLY and CDR2 FYNNEI. J gave up 7 bases and V 3 bases, and 10 bases lay outside the gene matches.

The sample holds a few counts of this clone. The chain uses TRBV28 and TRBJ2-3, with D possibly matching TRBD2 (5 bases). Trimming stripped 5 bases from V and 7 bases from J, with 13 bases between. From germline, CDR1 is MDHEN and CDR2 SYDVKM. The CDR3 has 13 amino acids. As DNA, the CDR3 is TGTGCCAGCAGTCGCGGCGGGCCGAATACGCAGTATTTT. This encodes CASSRGGPNTQYF.

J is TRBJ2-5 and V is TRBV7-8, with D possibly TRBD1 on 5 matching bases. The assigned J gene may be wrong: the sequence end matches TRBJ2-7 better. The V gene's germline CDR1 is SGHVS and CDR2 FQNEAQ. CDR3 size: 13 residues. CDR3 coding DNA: TGTGCCAGCAGCCCGGACATAGCCTACGAGCAGTACTTC. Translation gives CASSPDIAYEQYF.

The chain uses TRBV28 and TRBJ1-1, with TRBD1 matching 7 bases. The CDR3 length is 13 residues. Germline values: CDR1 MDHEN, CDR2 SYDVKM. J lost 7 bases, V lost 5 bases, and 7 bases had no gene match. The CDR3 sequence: CASSQLGQLEAFF. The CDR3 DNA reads TGTGCCAGCAGTCAATTGGGACAGCTTGAAGCTTTCTTT.

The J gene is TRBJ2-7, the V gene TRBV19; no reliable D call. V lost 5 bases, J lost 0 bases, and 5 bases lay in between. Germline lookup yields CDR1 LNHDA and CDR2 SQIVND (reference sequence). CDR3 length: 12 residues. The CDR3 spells CASSGPSYEQYF. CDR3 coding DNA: TGTGCCAGTAGTGGGCCCTCCTACGAGCAGTACTTC.

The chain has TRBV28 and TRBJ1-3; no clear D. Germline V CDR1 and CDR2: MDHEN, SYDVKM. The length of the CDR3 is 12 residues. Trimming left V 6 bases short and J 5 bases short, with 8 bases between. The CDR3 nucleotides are TGTGCCAGCAGCCTTCGACGAAACACCATATATTTT. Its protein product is CASSLRRNTIYF.

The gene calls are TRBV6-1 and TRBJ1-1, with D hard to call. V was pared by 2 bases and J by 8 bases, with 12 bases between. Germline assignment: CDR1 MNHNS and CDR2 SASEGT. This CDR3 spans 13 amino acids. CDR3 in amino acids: CASSEPNPLEAFF. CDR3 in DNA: TGTGCCAGCAGTGAACCTAACCCCTTAGAAGCTTTCTTT.

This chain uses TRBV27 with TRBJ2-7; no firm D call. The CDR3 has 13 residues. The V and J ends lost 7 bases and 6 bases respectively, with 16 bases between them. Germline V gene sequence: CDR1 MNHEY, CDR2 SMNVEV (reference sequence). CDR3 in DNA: TGTGCCAGCAAAGACTCTAATCGCCGCGAGCAGTACTTC. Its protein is CASKDSNRREQYF.

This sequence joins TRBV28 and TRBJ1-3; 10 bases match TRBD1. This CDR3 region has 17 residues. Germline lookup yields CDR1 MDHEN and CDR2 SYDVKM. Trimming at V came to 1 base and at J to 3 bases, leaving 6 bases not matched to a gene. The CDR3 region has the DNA TGTGCCAGCAGTTTATCAGGGGGGACAGGGGATGGAAACACCATATATTTT. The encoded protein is CASSLSGGTGDGNTIYF.

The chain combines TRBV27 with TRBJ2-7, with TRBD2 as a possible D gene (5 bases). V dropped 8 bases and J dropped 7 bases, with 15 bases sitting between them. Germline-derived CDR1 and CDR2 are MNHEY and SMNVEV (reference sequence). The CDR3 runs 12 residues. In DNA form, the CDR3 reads TGTGCCAGCCGTACCGGGGTCGCGGAGCAGTACTTC. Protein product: CASRTGVAEQYF.